This entry lists 25 T cell receptor beta chains sequenced from one sample in a study of T cell responses to AZD1222 COVID-19 vaccine. This table comes from immunoSEQ multiplex PCR, and its TCRdb copy is limited to in-frame clones, with some not included. The data show just under 95,000 clones, with roughly 93% seen just once and about 20% held by the top ten. The material sequenced was peripheral blood, taken on day 0 of AZD1222 vaccination. All receptors derive from an adult in good health.

J is TRBJ1-1 and V is TRBV6-6, with no clear D. CDR3 size: 12 residues. Trimming removed 10 bases at V and 7 bases at J, with 16 bases between. Germline CDR1 MNHNY, CDR2 SVGAGI (reference sequence). The CDR3 region is CATYAPGGEAFF. CDR3 bases: TGTGCCACGTATGCCCCCGGTGGTGAAGCTTTCTTT.

The chain joins TRBV11-2 to TRBJ2-2, with TRBD2 matching over 7 bases. Germline V CDR1 and CDR2: SGHAT, FQNNGV. V lost 4 bases, J lost 4 bases, and 6 bases stayed unmatched. The CDR3 length is 15 residues. CDR3 sequence reads: CASSSLREGTGELFF. CDR3 nucleotides: TGTGCCAGCAGCTCTCTCAGGGAGGGCACCGGGGAGCTGTTTTTT.

The rearrangement uses TRBV6-5 and TRBJ1-5; D is unresolved. This CDR3 contains 13 residues. With 2 bases removed from V and 6 bases from J, the gap between germline ends came to 8 bases. Per germline, CDR1 MNHEY and CDR2 SVGAGI. The CDR3 nucleotides read TGTGCCAGCAGTTACATGGGAGGTCAGCCCCAGCATTTT. Its protein is CASSYMGGQPQHF.

The V gene is TRBV3-1 (or the pseudogene TRBV3-2), the J gene TRBJ2-7; D is ambiguous. The CDR3 is 12 amino acids. With 8 bases removed from V and 6 bases from J, the gap between germline ends came to 14 bases. CDR1 is LGHDT and CDR2 is YNNKEL in the germline V gene (reference sequence). The CDR3 DNA is TGTGCCAGCCATTCCCAAGGTTCCGAGCAGTACTTC. Translating it yields CASHSQGSEQYF.

The rearrangement uses TRBV6-5 and TRBJ1-3; D not resolved. The CDR3 has 16 residues. With 0 bases removed from V and 4 bases from J, the gap between germline ends came to 13 bases. Per germline, CDR1 MNHEY and CDR2 SVGAGI. The CDR3 here is CASSYSGSLAGNTIYF. The DNA of the CDR3 is TGTGCCAGCAGTTACTCCGGGTCCCTCGCAGGAAACACCATATATTTT.

The rearrangement joins TRBV3-1 (or the pseudogene TRBV3-2) to TRBJ1-1, with 7 bases aligning to TRBD1. This CDR3 contains 15 residues. Germline values: CDR1 LGHDT, CDR2 YNNKEL (reference sequence). Losses at the gene ends were 3 bases for V and 4 bases for J; bases not matched to a gene: 8. The CDR3 sequence is CASSQANTGVTEAFF. As DNA, the CDR3 is TGTGCCAGCAGCCAGGCAAACACAGGGGTCACTGAAGCTTTCTTT.

The chain joins TRBV5-1 to TRBJ2-7; 7 bases line up with TRBD1. CDR3 size: 14 residues. J gave up 0 bases and V 5 bases, and 5 bases lay outside the gene matches. Per germline, CDR1 SGHRS and CDR2 YFSETQ. DNA for the CDR3: TGCGCCAGCAGAGGACAGGTCAGCTCCTACGAGCAGTACTTC. This translates into CASRGQVSSYEQYF.

The gene calls are TRBV18 and TRBJ2-2; 7 bases align to TRBD1. The ends lost 3 bases at V and 3 bases at J; junction bases unmatched: 7. Per germline, CDR1 KGHSH and CDR2 LQKENI. The CDR3 contains 16 residues. The CDR3 protein is CASSPRQGRDTGELFF. CDR3 bases: TGTGCCAGCTCACCTCGACAGGGTAGGGACACCGGGGAGCTGTTTTTT.

The chain has TRBV5-6 and TRBJ2-7; TRBD2 is a possible D gene (5 bases). The germline CDR1 and CDR2 sequences are SGHDT and YYEEEE. CDR3 size: 12 residues. Trimming pared 4 bases from V and 3 bases from J, leaving 8 bases between. The CDR3 sequence is CASSLRDYEQYF. The CDR3 coding sequence is TGTGCCAGCAGCCTTCGGGACTACGAGCAGTACTTC.

The V call is TRBV5-1, the J call TRBJ1-3; D perhaps matches TRBD1 (5 bases). Trimming took 4 bases from V and 0 from J, leaving 8 bases between them. The CDR3 is made up of 14 amino acids. CDR1 and CDR2 from the germline V gene are SGHRS and YFSETQ. The CDR3 is CASSLDSSGNTIYF. The CDR3, as DNA: TGCGCCAGCAGCCTAGACAGCTCTGGAAACACCATATATTTT.

This chain connects TRBV24-1 to TRBJ1-5; 7 bases match TRBD1. V was pared by 3 bases and J by 2 bases, with 3 bases of the junction left unmatched. The CDR3 extends over 15 amino acids. CDR1 KGHDR and CDR2 SFDVKD come from the germline V gene. The CDR3 nucleotides read TGTGCCACCAGTGATCCCACAGGGGGCAATCAGCCCCAGCATTTT. Translated: CATSDPTGGNQPQHF.

The chain uses TRBV28 and TRBJ1-2; D is possibly TRBD1 (5 bases). The germline V and J ends were trimmed by 5 bases and 8 bases, with 9 bases remaining between them. The germline CDR1 and CDR2 sequences are MDHEN and SYDVKM. The CDR3 has 11 amino acids. For the CDR3, the DNA is TGTGCCAGCAGTGTGGGACTCGGCTACACCTTC. Translation gives CASSVGLGYTF.

The table lists this clone with a few counts. The V call is TRBV3-1 (or the pseudogene TRBV3-2), the J call TRBJ1-1, with 12 bases fitting TRBD1. The junction had 6 bases not matched to a gene; V was cut back by 3 bases and J by 1 base. The CDR3 sequence is 17 residues long. From germline, CDR1 is LGHDT and CDR2 YNNKEL (reference sequence). CDR3 amino acids: CASSQGPGQGANTEAFF. In DNA form, the CDR3 reads TGTGCCAGCAGCCAGGGACCGGGACAGGGGGCGAACACTGAAGCTTTCTTT.

The chain links TRBV9 to TRBJ2-7; 7 nucleotides align to TRBD1. Germline CDR1 reads SGDLS; CDR2 reads YYNGEE. The ends lost 4 bases at V and 3 bases at J; junction bases unmatched: 16. There are 17 residues in the CDR3. The CDR3 spells CASSISPATGRNYEQYF. In DNA, the CDR3 is TGTGCCAGCAGCATAAGCCCCGCGACAGGGAGAAACTACGAGCAGTACTTC.

The chain links TRBV7-9 to TRBJ1-6; D is unclear. The CDR3 contains 13 residues. V shed 4 bases and J shed 8 bases, with 9 bases lying between them. Germline V gene data show CDR1 as SEHNR and CDR2 as FQNEAQ (reference sequence). The CDR3 nucleotides read TGTGCCAGCAGCTGGGTCCGGGATTCACCCCTCCACTTT. Protein product: CASSWVRDSPLHF. The full variable domain, its missing parts supplied by reference TRBV7-9 and TRBJ1-6, is DTGVSQNPRHKITKRGQNVTFRCDPISEHNRLYWYRQTLGQGPEFLTYFQNEAQLEKSRLLSDRFSAERPKGSFSTLEIQRTEQGDSAMYLCASSWVRDSPLHFGNGTRLTVT.

The gene calls are TRBV15 and TRBJ1-5; D remains ambiguous. In germline, CDR1 is LNHNV, CDR2 YYDKDF (reference sequence). This CDR3 comprises 12 residues. Between the trimmed V and J ends, which lost 0 bases and 5 bases, there was a span of 2 bases. The CDR3 loop is CATSRDDQPQHF. CDR3 nucleotide sequence: TGTGCCACCAGCAGAGACGATCAGCCCCAGCATTTT.

V usage is TRBV4-1 and J usage is TRBJ1-3, with D unclear. The CDR3 has 16 amino acids. Per the germline V gene, CDR1 is MGHRA and CDR2 is YSYEKL. Trimming removed 0 bases at V and 0 bases at J, with 9 bases between. This CDR3 is CASSQDRLSSGNTIYF. CDR3 nucleotides: TGCGCCAGCAGCCAAGATCGTCTTTCCTCTGGAAACACCATATATTTT.

The chain recombines TRBV6-6 with TRBJ1-1; D may be TRBD1 (5 bases). Trimming cost V 6 bases and J 5 bases, with 19 bases left between them. The germline V gene has CDR1 MNHNY and CDR2 SVGAGI (reference sequence). The CDR3 extends over 15 amino acids. CDR3 amino acids: CASRDSGRMRTEAFF. The CDR3 region has the DNA TGTGCCAGCAGAGATTCGGGACGAATGAGGACTGAAGCTTTCTTT.

V gene TRBV29-1 combines with J gene TRBJ1-1; no definite D call. V lost 3 bases and J lost 14, with 25 bases in between. Per germline, CDR1 SQVTM and CDR2 ANQGSEA. The CDR3 runs to 14 residues. CDR3 sequence: CSVDHIGHGYEGFF. CDR3 DNA sequence: TGCAGCGTTGATCATATAGGGCATGGATATGAAGGGTTCTTT.

The chain joins TRBV27 to TRBJ2-7; 12 nucleotides match TRBD2. The CDR3 has 18 amino acids. Germline CDR1 MNHEY, CDR2 SMNVEV (reference sequence). V lost 4 bases and J lost 2; bases outside the gene matches: 12. CDR3 DNA: TGTGCCAGCAGTTCCCGACCTCCTCGACTAGCGGGGGCCTACGAGCAGTACTTC. It specifies CASSSRPPRLAGAYEQYF.

The chain employs TRBV5-5 and TRBJ1-2, with D perhaps TRBD1 (5 bases). Trimming stripped 4 bases from V and 0 bases from J, with 13 bases between. This CDR3 contains 15 residues. Germline-derived CDR1 and CDR2 are SGHKS and YYEKEE (reference sequence). The CDR3 protein is CASSLLLTANYGYTF. In nucleotides, the CDR3 is TGTGCCAGCAGCCTACTACTGACAGCTAACTATGGCTACACCTTC.

This clone showed up just once. V gene TRBV12-3 or TRBV12-4 combines with J gene TRBJ1-5; TRBD1 matches at 8 bases. The CDR3 extends over 13 amino acids. V lost 3 bases to trimming and J lost 6 bases; unmatched junction nucleotides: 1. The DNA of the CDR3 is TGTGCCAGCAGTTTTCAGGGGGCTCAGCCCCAGCATTTT. Amino acid sequence: CASSFQGAQPQHF.

The chain links TRBV6-1 to TRBJ2-3; 8 bases map to TRBD2. CDR3 size: 15 residues. The V gene end was trimmed by 2 bases and the J gene end by 4 bases; junction bases not matched to a gene: 5. Per germline, CDR1 MNHNS and CDR2 SASEGT. The CDR3, as DNA: TGTGCCAGCAGTGAACGACGGGGGGGTCCAGATACGCAGTATTTT. This sequence encodes CASSERRGGPDTQYF.

The chain links TRBV11-2 to TRBJ2-7, with TRBD1 matching over 10 bases. Germline V gene sequence: CDR1 SGHAT, CDR2 FQNNGV. V shed 3 bases, J shed 3 bases, and the junction held 5 bases outside the gene matches. The CDR3 runs to 15 residues. CDR3 DNA sequence: TGTGCCAGCAGCTTGGGGGACAGGGGAATCTACGAGCAGTACTTC. Translated, it gives CASSLGDRGIYEQYF.

V is TRBV29-1 and J is TRBJ1-1; D may be TRBD1 (6 bases). Looked up from germline, CDR1 is SQVTM and CDR2 is ANQGSEA. With 4 bases removed from V and 0 bases from J, the gap between germline ends came to 9 bases. This CDR3 spans 13 amino acids. The CDR3 bases are TGCAGCGTTGGAAGGGGGGTGAACACTGAAGCTTTCTTT. Protein: CSVGRGVNTEAFF.